This T cell receptor (beta chain) appears in the sequencing data of a study of shared clonotypes between healthy human individuals. V dropped 4 bases and J dropped 10 bases, with 16 bases sitting between them. CDR1 and CDR2 from the germline V gene are ENHRY and SYGVKD. CDR3 length: 13 residues. Generated by immunoSEQ multiplex PCR, the TCRdb table keeps only in-frame clones and is missing some. The table lists some 2,500,000 clones, over 85% of them singletons. The chain joins TRBV10-3 to TRBJ1-1, with D perhaps TRBD1 (5 bases). Sequencing input: naive CD4+ T cells from PBMCs. Subset reported: CD45RA+ positively selected. The source of this sequence is a man younger than 35 in good health. Some clones in this sample may be carry-over from other donors' samples. The chain's CDR3 is CAISALGGVGAFF. The DNA for the CDR3 is TGTGCCATCAGTGCACTCGGAGGGGTGGGAGCTTTCTTT.